These 7 T cell receptor beta chains were sequenced from one sample in a study of blood T cell repertoires in COVID-19. Measured with immunoSEQ multiplex PCR; TCRdb has only the in-frame clones, and not every one. The sample consists of more than 150,000 clones, 78% of them appearing once. Source material: peripheral blood. Every receptor here comes from a woman aged 80 or older with active or convalescent COVID-19.

This clone was seen many times. The gene calls are TRBV9 and TRBJ1-2; D is ambiguous. Trimming shortened V by 0 bases and J by 3 bases, and 6 bases separated the two germline ends. Germline CDR1 is SGDLS and CDR2 is YYNGEE. The CDR3 is 13 residues long. CDR3 amino acids: CASSVGGDYGYTF. The CDR3 DNA reads TGTGCCAGCAGCGTAGGGGGAGACTATGGCTACACCTTC.

The CDR3 DNA reads as TGTGCCAGCAGCTTAGATCAGGTTGGAGGGGGCCTCTCTGGGGCCAACGTCCTGACTTTC. This gives the protein CASSLDQVGGGLSGANVLTF. The V gene is TRBV11-2, the J gene TRBJ2-6; D is possibly TRBD1 (7 bases). Trimming pared 0 bases from V and 0 bases from J, leaving 18 bases between. Germline V CDR1 and CDR2: SGHAT, FQNNGV. There are 20 residues in the CDR3.

V and J are TRBV9 and TRBJ2-5, with D possibly TRBD2 on 7 matching bases. V dropped 0 bases and J dropped 5 bases, with 14 bases sitting between them. The CDR3 loop spans 15 amino acids. The V gene's germline CDR1 is SGDLS and CDR2 YYNGEE. The DNA of the CDR3 is TGTGCCAGCAGCGTAGGAGGGGGGGCCCAGGAGACCCAGTACTTC. Translating gives CASSVGGGAQETQYF.

This chain joins TRBV9 and TRBJ1-4; 9 nucleotides match TRBD1. V gave up 4 bases and J gave up 8 bases; unmatched junction bases: 6. The CDR3 extends over 14 amino acids. Germline CDR1 reads SGDLS; CDR2 reads YYNGEE. The CDR3: CASSRDRGVEKLFF. The CDR3 nucleotides read TGTGCCAGCAGCCGCGACAGGGGGGTCGAAAAACTGTTTTTT.

This clone appeared once. The V gene is TRBV12-3 or TRBV12-4, the J gene TRBJ1-2; possibly TRBD1 for D (6 bases). Trimming took 7 bases from V and 6 from J, leaving 12 bases between them. The CDR3 is made up of 12 amino acids. In nucleotides, the CDR3 is TGTGCCAGCACAAACAGGGTGGATGGCTACACCTTC. Protein product: CASTNRVDGYTF.

The chain combines TRBV19 with TRBJ2-5; 15 bases fit TRBD2. There are 16 residues in the CDR3. Germline values: CDR1 LNHDA, CDR2 SQIVND (reference sequence). V lost 4 bases and J lost 5; bases outside the gene matches: 5. The DNA for the CDR3 is TGTGCCAGTAGTACCGGACTAGCGGGGGGGCTGGAGACCCAGTACTTC. Its translation: CASSTGLAGGLETQYF. The full variable domain, its missing parts supplied by reference TRBV19 and TRBJ2-5, is DGGITQSPKYLFRKEGQNVTLSCEQNLNHDAMYWYRQDPGQGLRLIYYSQIVNDFQKGDIAEGYSVSREKKESFPLTVTSAQKNPTAFYLCASSTGLAGGLETQYFGPGTRLLVL.

The V call is TRBV28, the J call TRBJ1-3, with a weak D call TRBD1 (5 bases). Trimming cost V 7 bases and J 0 bases, with 13 bases left between them. CDR1 is MDHEN and CDR2 is SYDVKM in the germline V gene. The CDR3 consists of 15 residues. CDR3 residues: CASNKRQNSGNTIYF. The CDR3 coding sequence is TGTGCCAGCAACAAGAGACAGAACTCTGGAAACACCATATATTTT.